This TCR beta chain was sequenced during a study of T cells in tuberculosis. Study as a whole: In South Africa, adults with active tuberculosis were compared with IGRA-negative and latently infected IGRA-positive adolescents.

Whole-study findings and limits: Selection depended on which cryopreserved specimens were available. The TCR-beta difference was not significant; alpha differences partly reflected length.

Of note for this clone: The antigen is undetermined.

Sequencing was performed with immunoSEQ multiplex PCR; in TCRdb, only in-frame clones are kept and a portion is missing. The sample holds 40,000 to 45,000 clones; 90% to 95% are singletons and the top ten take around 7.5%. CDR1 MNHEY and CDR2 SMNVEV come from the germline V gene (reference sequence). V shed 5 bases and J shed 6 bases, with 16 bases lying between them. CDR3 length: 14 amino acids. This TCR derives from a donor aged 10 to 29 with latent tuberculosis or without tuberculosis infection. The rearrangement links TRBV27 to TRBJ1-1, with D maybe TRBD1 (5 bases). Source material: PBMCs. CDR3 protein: CASSPQGGRAEAFF. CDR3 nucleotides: TGTGCCAGCAGTCCCCAGGGTGGGAGGGCTGAAGCTTTCTTT.